A selection of T cell receptor beta chains follows, all from one sample in a study of shared clonotypes between healthy human individuals. TCRdb's copy holds only in-frame clones and misses some; the assay was immunoSEQ multiplex PCR. The table lists about 510,000 clones, approximately 79% of them singletons. The sequenced sample was PBMCs. The source of these receptors is a woman in her thirties or forties in good health. Some clones in this sample may be carry-over from other donors' samples. Each CDR3 is given with its conserved first and last residue. Each record gives: D gene, V gene, J gene, clone size, CDR3 DNA, CDR3 protein. A D gene is named only where the DNA matches it firmly. Where a row states a size, it is once, few, many or the class of an expanded clone; other rows omit it.

TRBD2	TRBV29-1	TRBJ2-1	.	TGCAGCGGCTCCCCTAGCGGAGGCTACAATGAGCAGTTCTTC	CSGSPSGGYNEQFF
.	TRBV11-1	TRBJ2-5	.	TGTGCCAGCAGCTTACCGGGTTACCAAGAGACCCAGTACTTC	CASSLPGYQETQYF
.	TRBV28	TRBJ2-7	few	TGTGCCAGCGCCAAGGGGGGGCCACCTTTCGGGCAGTACTTC	CASAKGGPPFGQYF
.	TRBV28	TRBJ1-1	.	TGTGCCAGCAGTTTATGGGGGGGGGACACTGAAGCTTTCTTT	CASSLWGGDTEAFF
.	TRBV19	TRBJ1-4	many	TGTGCCAGTAGTCCGTTCCACACAACTAATGAAAAACTGTTTTTT	CASSPFHTTNEKLFF
.	TRBV28	TRBJ2-1	.	TGTGCCAGCACCTTGGGAACTACTCGGGAGCAGTTCTTC	CASTLGTTREQFF
.	TRBV6-4	TRBJ2-2	.	TGTGCCAGCAGTGCGGGGGATGACACCGGGGAGCTGTTTTTT	CASSAGDDTGELFF
TRBD2	TRBV10-2	TRBJ2-3	.	TGCGCCAGCAGGGCAAGACTAGCGGAGGGGCGGAATACGCAGTATTTT	CASRARLAEGRNTQYF
.	TRBV7-9	TRBJ1-5	once	TGTGCCAGCAGCTTAGCGGGGCTTGAGGATCAGCCCCAGCATTTT	CASSLAGLEDQPQHF
TRBD1	TRBV5-1	TRBJ2-1	once	TGCGCCAGCAGCTTGAAGGGACAGGGAAACAATGAGCAGTTCTTC	CASSLKGQGNNEQFF
TRBD1	TRBV11-2	TRBJ2-5	few	TGTGCCAGCAGCCTTGGACAGGGGAGGGGTGGGACCCAGTACTTC	CASSLGQGRGGTQYF
TRBD1	TRBV10-3	TRBJ2-7	.	TGTGCCATCAGCGGGACAGGGGGATACGAGCAGTACTTC	CAISGTGGYEQYF
TRBD1	TRBV30	TRBJ2-7	.	TGTGCCTGGAGTGGGGGACAGGGTTACGAGCAGTACTTC	CAWSGGQGYEQYF
TRBD2	TRBV27	TRBJ2-7	.	TGTGCCAGCAGTTTTGGGGGACTAGCGGGAGTGACAGACGAGCAGTACTTC	CASSFGGLAGVTDEQYF
TRBD2	TRBV11-2	TRBJ2-1	many	TGTGCCAGCAGCTTAGAAATAGCGGGATTGAATGAGCAGTTCTTC	CASSLEIAGLNEQFF
.	TRBV27	TRBJ2-7	.	TGTGCCAGCAGTTTAAGTGCATTAGCGGTTGGGTACGAGCAGTACTTC	CASSLSALAVGYEQYF
TRBD2	TRBV10-3	TRBJ2-5	.	TGTGCCATCAGTGTCGGACTAGCGGGAGTAGAGACCCAGTACTTC	CAISVGLAGVETQYF
TRBD2	TRBV2	TRBJ2-1	.	TGTGCCAGCAAGGGGACTAGCGGGAGATTTGAGCAGTTCTTC	CASKGTSGRFEQFF
.	TRBV4-2	TRBJ2-7	.	TGTGCCAGCAGCCATCCCGGGACAAAAGCCGAGCAGTACTTC	CASSHPGTKAEQYF
.	TRBV5-1	TRBJ1-1	.	TGCGCCAGCAGCGAGGGGAGTCCGGGTACTGAAGCTTTCTTT	CASSEGSPGTEAFF
TRBD1	TRBV5-4	TRBJ1-1	.	TGTGCCAGCACCCAGGGACAGGGGGCGCGGGTTGGGACTGAAGCTTTCTTT	CASTQGQGARVGTEAFF
TRBD1	TRBV10-1	TRBJ1-1	.	TGCGCCAGCAGCCTGACAGGGGAGGGGACTGAAGCTTTCTTT	CASSLTGEGTEAFF
TRBD2	TRBV2	TRBJ2-3	.	TGTGCCAGCAGCGGGGGGATTAATAGAGATACGCAGTATTTT	CASSGGINRDTQYF
.	TRBV10-2	TRBJ2-3	few	TGCGCCCACAGGCGGAGGTTGGCGACAGATACGCAGTATTTT	CAHRRRLATDTQYF
TRBD2	TRBV7-6	TRBJ2-3	.	TGTGCCAGCAGCTTCGGACTAGCGGGAGGCACAGATACGCAGTATTTT	CASSFGLAGGTDTQYF
.	TRBV7-9	TRBJ2-7	.	TGTGCCAGCAGCGTCCACTACGAGCAGTACTTC	CASSVHYEQYF
.	TRBV6-6	TRBJ2-1	.	TGTGCCAGCAGTCCCCGGGCGTACAGCAATGAGCAGTTCTTC	CASSPRAYSNEQFF
TRBD2	TRBV29-1	TRBJ2-5	once	TGCAGCGTTGCACCGGGACTAGCGGGAGGAGAGACCCAGTACTTC	CSVAPGLAGGETQYF
.	TRBV2	TRBJ2-1	.	TGTGCCAGCAGTCATCAGGAATACAATGAGCAGTTCTTC	CASSHQEYNEQFF
TRBD1	TRBV27	TRBJ1-1	.	TGTGCCAGCAGTCCGACAGGGGGAGACACTGAAGCTTTCTTT	CASSPTGGDTEAFF
TRBD2	TRBV9	TRBJ2-7	.	TGTGCCAGCAGCGTAGAAGGCGGGGGCTCCTACGAGCAGTACTTC	CASSVEGGGSYEQYF
TRBD1	TRBV5-4	TRBJ2-3	.	TGTGCCAGCAGCTTGGCGGGGACAGGGGAAGGCGATACGCAGTATTTT	CASSLAGTGEGDTQYF
.	TRBV4-1	TRBJ2-7	.	TGCGCCAGCAGCCCCGGACCCTACGAGCAGTACTTC	CASSPGPYEQYF
.	TRBV5-1	TRBJ2-3	many	TGCGCCAGCAGCAACATTGTGGCAGGCGGATCCTCATCGGATACGCAGTATTTT	CASSNIVAGGSSSDTQYF
.	TRBV6-6	TRBJ2-1	.	TGTGCCAGCAGAACCGGGGGAAATGAGCAGTTCTTC	CASRTGGNEQFF
.	TRBV6-1	TRBJ2-3	.	TGTGCCAGCAGTGAAGCTTACAGGAGTGTCACAGATACGCAGTATTTT	CASSEAYRSVTDTQYF
.	TRBV27	TRBJ2-5	.	TGTGCCAGCAGTTTAAACCGAGTGGAGACCCAGTACTTC	CASSLNRVETQYF
TRBD2	TRBV4-1	TRBJ2-2	.	TGCGCCAGCAGCCTCAGTACGGGGGGGAACACCGGGGAGCTGTTTTTT	CASSLSTGGNTGELFF
.	TRBV2	TRBJ1-2	.	TGTGCCAGCAGTGGATCAGCATACTATGGCTACACCTTC	CASSGSAYYGYTF
.	TRBV7-9	TRBJ1-1	.	TGTGCCAGCAGCTTAGCGCTATCGGGCATCAAAACTGAAGCTTTCTTT	CASSLALSGIKTEAFF
.	TRBV5-1	TRBJ1-6	.	TGCGCCAGCAGCTCGTACTGGACGGAGAGCTCCTATAATTCACCCCTCCACTTT	CASSSYWTESSYNSPLHF
TRBD1	TRBV19	TRBJ2-7	few	TGTGCCAGTAAAGGGCAGGGGGAATTTGAGCAGTACTTC	CASKGQGEFEQYF
.	TRBV19	TRBJ2-7	.	TGTGCCAGTGCCAGCAGACTAGACGAGCAGTACTTC	CASASRLDEQYF
.	TRBV10-3	TRBJ1-4	.	TGTGCCATCAGTGAGTCGTTGGCAGGGAAGGTCGGAAAACTGTTTTTT	CAISESLAGKVGKLFF
.	TRBV5-1	TRBJ2-2	once	TGCGCCAGCAGCGGAATCCGGGACACATCTAACACCGGGGAGCTGTTTTTT	CASSGIRDTSNTGELFF
TRBD2	TRBV28	TRBJ2-5	.	TGTGCCAGCAGGCTAGCGGGCCGTAGCAAAGAGACCCAGTACTTC	CASRLAGRSKETQYF
.	TRBV7-9	TRBJ2-5	.	TGTGCCAGCAGCTTAGTCGGAGAGACCCAGTACTTC	CASSLVGETQYF
.	TRBV7-3	TRBJ1-5	.	TGTGCCAGCAGCTTAAGTCACAGCCAGCCCCAGCATTTT	CASSLSHSQPQHF
TRBD2	TRBV2	TRBJ2-2	.	TGTGCCAGCAGTGTTGCACTAGCGGGAGGGCCGAGCGGGGAGCTGTTTTTT	CASSVALAGGPSGELFF
.	TRBV10-3	TRBJ2-1	.	TGTGCCGTAAGGAAGGACTACCTCTACAATGAGCAGTTCTTC	CAVRKDYLYNEQFF
.	TRBV12-1	TRBJ2-1	many	TGTGCCAGCAGCCCAGAACCGGGACAGATTAACAATGAGCAGTTCTTC	CASSPEPGQINNEQFF